This paragraph reports one TCR beta chain. These data belong to a study of tumour-infiltrating T cells in Burkitt lymphoma. Study overall: Overall and progression-free survival were predicted by productive clonality.

Per germline, CDR1 SGDLS and CDR2 YYNGEE. The V gene lost 1 base and the J gene lost 0 bases, with 7 bases spanning the gap. The CDR3 consists of 14 residues. Profiled with immunoSEQ multiplex PCR; TCRdb holds only in-frame clones, not every one. This sample has about 5,600 clones; approximately 15% occur once, and the top ten carry 14%. J is TRBJ1-1 and V is TRBV9; TRBD1 is a possible D gene (5 bases). The sample taken for sequencing was tumor tissue. The clonotype was recovered from a human donor with diffuse large B-cell lymphoma. CDR3 protein: CASSVSGMNTEAFF. Written as DNA, the CDR3 is TGTGCCAGCAGCGTATCAGGGATGAACACTGAAGCTTTCTTT.